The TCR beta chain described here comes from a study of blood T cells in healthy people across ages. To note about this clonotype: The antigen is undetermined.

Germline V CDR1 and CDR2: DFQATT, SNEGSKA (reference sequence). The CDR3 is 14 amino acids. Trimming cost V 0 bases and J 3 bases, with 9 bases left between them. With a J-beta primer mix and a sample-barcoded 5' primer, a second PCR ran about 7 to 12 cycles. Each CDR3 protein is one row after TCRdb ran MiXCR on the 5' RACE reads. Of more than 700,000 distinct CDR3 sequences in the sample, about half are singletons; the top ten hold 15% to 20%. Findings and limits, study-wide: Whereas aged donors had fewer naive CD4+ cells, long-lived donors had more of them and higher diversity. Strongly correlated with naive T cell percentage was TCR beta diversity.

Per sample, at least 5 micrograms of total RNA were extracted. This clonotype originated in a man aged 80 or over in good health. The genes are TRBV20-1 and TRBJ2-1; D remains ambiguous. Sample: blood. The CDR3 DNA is TGCAGTGCTAGAGATCTTCACAACTACAATGAGCAGTTCTTC. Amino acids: CSARDLHNYNEQFF.